The entry below describes one T cell receptor (beta chain). The data are from a study of blood T cell repertoires in COVID-19. Measured with immunoSEQ multiplex PCR; TCRdb has only the in-frame clones, and not every one. Altogether fewer than 500,000 clones are present, approximately 80% being singletons, with the ten largest covering roughly 1.1%. The CDR3 has 13 amino acids. V was shortened by 1 base and J by 1 base, with 6 bases between the two germline ends. Germline V gene data show CDR1 as SGHNT and CDR2 as YYREEE (reference sequence). The sequenced sample was peripheral blood. The clonotype was recovered from a human donor with acute or convalescent COVID-19. The donor label of this sample is uncertain. The rearrangement uses TRBV5-4 and TRBJ2-7; D ambiguous. The CDR3 loop reads CASSLTDSYEQYF. As DNA, the CDR3 is TGTGCCAGCAGCTTGACAGATTCCTACGAGCAGTACTTC.